These 10 T cell receptor beta chains were sequenced from one sample in a study of identical twins. A single record per CDR3 protein comes from TCRdb applying MiXCR to the 5' RACE reads. The sample includes hundreds of thousands of distinct CDR3 sequences, 12% of them seen just once. These data are also associated with another study on yellow fever vaccine responses in identical twins.

Sequenced input: CD8+ T cells sorted from blood. These receptors were taken from a woman under 30 in good health.

The V and J genes are TRBV15 and TRBJ2-7, with D maybe TRBD2 (6 bases). Germline V gene sequence: CDR1 LNHNV, CDR2 YYDKDF (reference sequence). Trimming shortened V by 1 base and J by 5 bases, and 12 bases separated the two germline ends. The CDR3 covers 14 residues. This CDR3 is CATSRGGGFDEQYF. The CDR3, as DNA: TGTGCCACCAGCAGAGGGGGAGGTTTCGACGAGCAGTACTTC.

V and J are TRBV28 and TRBJ2-3; TRBD2 agrees at 7 bases. The CDR3 totals 16 residues. V was clipped by 5 bases and J by 3 bases; unmatched bases: 11. Germline lookup yields CDR1 MDHEN and CDR2 SYDVKM. The CDR3 DNA reads as TGTGCCAGCAGTCCCTTGGGGGGGATGATTACAGATACGCAGTATTTT. Residues: CASSPLGGMITDTQYF.

The DNA of the CDR3 is TGCAGTGCCACCCAGTGGGGACAGCACGCAGATACGCAGTATTTT. Translation gives CSATQWGQHADTQYF. The chain couples TRBV20-1 to TRBJ2-3; TRBD1 matches at 7 bases. The ends lost 6 bases at V and 4 bases at J; junction bases unmatched: 13. The germline CDR1 and CDR2 sequences are DFQATT and SNEGSKA (reference sequence). The CDR3 spans 15 residues.

For the CDR3, the DNA is TGCAGTGCTAGAGCACTCACTAGCGGAGAAACCTACGAGCAGTACTTC. This translates into CSARALTSGETYEQYF. The rearrangement joins TRBV20-1 to TRBJ2-7; 8 bases line up with TRBD2. After removal of 1 base from V and 2 bases from J, the junction contained 10 bases not matched to a gene. The germline gives CDR1 DFQATT, CDR2 SNEGSKA (reference sequence). This CDR3 is built from 16 residues.

Ten or more counts support this clonotype. This sequence joins TRBV9 and TRBJ2-7; TRBD2 might be the D (6 bases). The CDR3 sequence is 13 residues long. Germline V lookup: CDR1 SGDLS, CDR2 YYNGEE. V lost 0 bases and J lost 3, with 7 bases in between. CDR3 bases: TGTGCCAGCAGCGTAGCGGAGGGCTACGAGCAGTACTTC. Its protein product is CASSVAEGYEQYF.

This clonotype has ten or more counts. The chain combines TRBV12-3 or TRBV12-4 with TRBJ2-5; 9 bases map to TRBD1. The CDR3 extends over 14 amino acids. The trim removed 7 bases at V and 3 bases at J, leaving 6 bases unmatched. The CDR3 bases are TGTGCCAGCACCGAGACAGGGGGAGAAGAGACCCAGTACTTC. Its protein product is CASTETGGEETQYF.

This clonotype was detected a few times. V is TRBV7-9 and J is TRBJ1-2; D call uncertain. The CDR3 is 13 residues long. Trimming removed 5 bases from V and 4 bases from J, with 11 bases in between. Germline CDR1 reads SEHNR; CDR2 reads FQNEAQ (reference sequence). The CDR3 is CASSNDIRYGYTF. The CDR3 DNA sequence: TGTGCCAGCAGCAATGACATTCGCTATGGCTACACCTTC.

There are many counts of this clonotype. The rearrangement links TRBV4-1 to TRBJ1-1; D uncertain. V lost 1 base, J lost 0 bases, and 6 bases lay in between. This CDR3 region has 14 residues. Germline V lookup: CDR1 MGHRA, CDR2 YSYEKL. CDR3 DNA: TGCGCCAGCAGCCAAGCCTCGGTGAACACTGAAGCTTTCTTT. As protein: CASSQASVNTEAFF.

This sequence joins TRBV3-1 and TRBJ2-7; 11 nucleotides line up with TRBD2. From germline, CDR1 is LGHDT and CDR2 YNNKEL (reference sequence). Trimming removed 4 bases from V and 6 bases from J; junction bases left unmatched: 8. The CDR3 extends over 15 amino acids. CDR3 sequence: CASSPRLAGIGEQYF. DNA for the CDR3: TGTGCCAGCAGCCCCCGACTAGCGGGAATTGGCGAGCAGTACTTC.

The sample holds a few counts of this clonotype. V gene TRBV20-1 combines with J gene TRBJ1-4, with D uncertain. This CDR3 has 14 residues. Germline values: CDR1 DFQATT, CDR2 SNEGSKA (reference sequence). V was clipped by 3 bases and J by 2 bases, with 10 bases between them. The CDR3: CSASLTSTNEKLFF. DNA for the CDR3: TGCAGTGCTAGTCTGACATCTACTAATGAAAAACTGTTTTTT.